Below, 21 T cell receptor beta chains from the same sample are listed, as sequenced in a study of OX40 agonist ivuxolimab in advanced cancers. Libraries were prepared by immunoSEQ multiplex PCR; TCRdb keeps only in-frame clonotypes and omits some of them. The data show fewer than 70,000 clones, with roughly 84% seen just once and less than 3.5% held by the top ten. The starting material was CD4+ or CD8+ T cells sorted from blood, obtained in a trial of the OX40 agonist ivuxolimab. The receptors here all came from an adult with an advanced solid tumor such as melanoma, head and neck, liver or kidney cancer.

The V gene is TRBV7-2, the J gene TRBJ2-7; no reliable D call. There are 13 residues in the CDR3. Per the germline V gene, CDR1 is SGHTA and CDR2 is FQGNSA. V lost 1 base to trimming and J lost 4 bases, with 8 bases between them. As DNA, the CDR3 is TGTGCCAGCAGCTTAGTGCCCTTATACGAGCAGTACTTC. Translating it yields CASSLVPLYEQYF.

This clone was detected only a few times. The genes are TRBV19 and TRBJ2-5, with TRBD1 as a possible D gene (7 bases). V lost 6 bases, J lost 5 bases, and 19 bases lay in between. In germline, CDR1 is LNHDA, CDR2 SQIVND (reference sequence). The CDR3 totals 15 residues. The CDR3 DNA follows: TGTGCCAGTAGCTGGGGAGGACAGGCAAGGGAGACCCAGTACTTC. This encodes CASSWGGQARETQYF.

For the CDR3, the DNA is TGTGCCAGCAGCCCCTTAAACCTATTCACAGATACGCAGTATTTT. It codes for CASSPLNLFTDTQYF. The rearrangement joins TRBV7-9 to TRBJ2-3; D is unclear. Germline CDR1 and CDR2: SEHNR and FQNEAQ (reference sequence). V was pared by 5 bases and J by 2 bases, with 14 bases between. CDR3 length equals 15 residues. The full variable domain, its missing parts supplied by reference TRBV7-9 and TRBJ2-3, is DTGVSQNPRHKITKRGQNVTFRCDPISEHNRLYWYRQTLGQGPEFLTYFQNEAQLEKSRLLSDRFSAERPKGSFSTLEIQRTEQGDSAMYLCASSPLNLFTDTQYFGPGTRLTVL.

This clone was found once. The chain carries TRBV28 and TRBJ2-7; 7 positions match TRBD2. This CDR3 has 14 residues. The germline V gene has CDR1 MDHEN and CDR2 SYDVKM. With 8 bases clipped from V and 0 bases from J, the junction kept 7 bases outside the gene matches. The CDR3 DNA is TGTGCCAGCCACCGCGCGGGAGCCTCCTACGAGCAGTACTTC. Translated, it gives CASHRAGASYEQYF.

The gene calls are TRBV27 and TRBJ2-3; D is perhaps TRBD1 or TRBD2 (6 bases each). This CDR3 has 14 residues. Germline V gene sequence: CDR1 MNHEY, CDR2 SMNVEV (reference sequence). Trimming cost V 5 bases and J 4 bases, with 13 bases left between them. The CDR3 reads CASSPTGGADTQYF. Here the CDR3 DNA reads TGTGCCAGCAGTCCGACCGGGGGCGCAGATACGCAGTATTTT.

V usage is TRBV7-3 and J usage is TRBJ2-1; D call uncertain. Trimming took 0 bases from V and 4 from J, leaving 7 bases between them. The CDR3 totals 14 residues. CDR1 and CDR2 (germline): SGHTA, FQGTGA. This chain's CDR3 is CASSLTSGYNEQFF. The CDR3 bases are TGTGCCAGCAGCTTAACTTCAGGTTACAATGAGCAGTTCTTC.

The CDR3 coding sequence is TGCAGCGTTGTCTACGGGACAGGGACCTACAATGAGCAGTTCTTC. Translating gives CSVVYGTGTYNEQFF. The chain has TRBV29-1 and TRBJ2-1, with TRBD1 matching 9 bases. The CDR3 runs to 15 residues. Germline V gene data show CDR1 as SQVTM and CDR2 as ANQGSEA. Trimming took 4 bases from V and 2 from J; bases not matched to a gene: 6.

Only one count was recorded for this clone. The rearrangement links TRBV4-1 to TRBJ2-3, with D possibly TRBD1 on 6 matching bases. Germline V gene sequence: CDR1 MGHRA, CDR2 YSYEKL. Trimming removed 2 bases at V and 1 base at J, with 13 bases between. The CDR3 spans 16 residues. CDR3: CASSQLRGIGTDTQYF. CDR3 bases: TGCGCCAGCAGCCAACTCAGGGGTATTGGCACAGATACGCAGTATTTT.

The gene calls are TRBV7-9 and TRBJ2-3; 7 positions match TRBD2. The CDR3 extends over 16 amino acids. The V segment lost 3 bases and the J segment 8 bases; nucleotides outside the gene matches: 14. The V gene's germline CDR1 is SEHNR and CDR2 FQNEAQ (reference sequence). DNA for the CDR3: TGTGCCAGCAGCTTTGGGCTAGCGGTTACGGGAGGTACGCAGTATTTT. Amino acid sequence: CASSFGLAVTGGTQYF.

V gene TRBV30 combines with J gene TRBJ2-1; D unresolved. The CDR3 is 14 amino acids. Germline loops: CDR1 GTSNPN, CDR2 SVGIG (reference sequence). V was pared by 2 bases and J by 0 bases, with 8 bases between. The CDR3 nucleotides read TGTGCCTGGAGTTGGGGAAGCTCCTACAATGAGCAGTTCTTC. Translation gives CAWSWGSSYNEQFF.

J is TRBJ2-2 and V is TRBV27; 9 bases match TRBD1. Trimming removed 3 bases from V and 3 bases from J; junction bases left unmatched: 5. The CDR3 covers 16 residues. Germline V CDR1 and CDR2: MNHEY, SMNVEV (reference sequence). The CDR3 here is CASSFTGTGYTGELFF. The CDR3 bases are TGTGCCAGCAGTTTTACCGGGACAGGGTACACCGGGGAGCTGTTTTTT.

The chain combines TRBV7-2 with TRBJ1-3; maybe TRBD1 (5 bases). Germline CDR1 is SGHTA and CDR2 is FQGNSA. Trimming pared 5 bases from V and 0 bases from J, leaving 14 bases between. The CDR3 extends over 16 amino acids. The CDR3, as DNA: TGTGCCAGCAGCCGCCAGGGCTATAGCTCTGGAAACACCATATATTTT. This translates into CASSRQGYSSGNTIYF.

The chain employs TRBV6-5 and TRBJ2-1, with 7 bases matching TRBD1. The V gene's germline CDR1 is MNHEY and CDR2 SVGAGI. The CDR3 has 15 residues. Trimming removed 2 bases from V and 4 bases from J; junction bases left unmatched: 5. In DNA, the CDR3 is TGTGCCAGCAGTTACGGTGGGACAGAGTACAATGAGCAGTTCTTC. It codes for CASSYGGTEYNEQFF.

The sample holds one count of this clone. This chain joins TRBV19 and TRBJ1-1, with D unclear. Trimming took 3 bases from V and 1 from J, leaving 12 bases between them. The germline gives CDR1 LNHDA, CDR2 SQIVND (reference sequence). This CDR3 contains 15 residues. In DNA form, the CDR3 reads TGTGCCAGTAGTATTGGAGGGATCGGGAACACTGAAGCTTTCTTT. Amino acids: CASSIGGIGNTEAFF.

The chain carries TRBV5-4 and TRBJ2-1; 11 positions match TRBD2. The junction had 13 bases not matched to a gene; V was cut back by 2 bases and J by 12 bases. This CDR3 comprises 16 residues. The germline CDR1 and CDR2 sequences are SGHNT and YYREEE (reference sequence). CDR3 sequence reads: CASSLEGTSGRAGQFF. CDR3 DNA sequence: TGTGCCAGCAGCTTAGAAGGGACTAGCGGAAGGGCTGGGCAGTTCTTC.

The CDR3 reads CASIEGLADYNEQFF. For the CDR3, the DNA is TGTGCCAGCATCGAAGGACTAGCGGACTACAATGAGCAGTTCTTC. The chain combines TRBV28 with TRBJ2-1; 10 positions agree with TRBD2. CDR3 length: 15 residues. Unmatched junction bases numbered 6, after V lost 7 bases and J lost 3 bases. Germline-derived CDR1 and CDR2 are MDHEN and SYDVKM.

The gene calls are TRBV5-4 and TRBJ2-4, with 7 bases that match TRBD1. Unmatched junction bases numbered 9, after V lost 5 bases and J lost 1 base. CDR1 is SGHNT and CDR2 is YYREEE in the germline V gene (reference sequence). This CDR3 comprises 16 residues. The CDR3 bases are TGTGCCAGCAGAGAAGAGGGGGCGAGTGCCAAAAACATTCAGTACTTC. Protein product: CASREEGASAKNIQYF.

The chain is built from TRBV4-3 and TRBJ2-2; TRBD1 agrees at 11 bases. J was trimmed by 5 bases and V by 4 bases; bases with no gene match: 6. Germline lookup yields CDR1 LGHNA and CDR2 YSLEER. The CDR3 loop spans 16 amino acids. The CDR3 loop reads CASSLPGTGGTGELFF. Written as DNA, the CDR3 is TGCGCCAGCAGCCTCCCCGGGACAGGGGGAACCGGGGAGCTGTTTTTT.

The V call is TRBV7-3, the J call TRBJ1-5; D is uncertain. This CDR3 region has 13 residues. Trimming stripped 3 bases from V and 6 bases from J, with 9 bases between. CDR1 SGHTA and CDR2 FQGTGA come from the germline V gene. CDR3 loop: CASSLAAGQPQHF. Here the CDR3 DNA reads TGTGCCAGCAGCTTGGCGGCTGGTCAGCCCCAGCATTTT.

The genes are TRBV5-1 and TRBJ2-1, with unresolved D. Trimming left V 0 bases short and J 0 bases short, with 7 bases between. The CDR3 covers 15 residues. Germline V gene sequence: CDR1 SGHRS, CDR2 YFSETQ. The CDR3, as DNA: TGCGCCAGCAGCTTGGAAGGCTACTCCTACAATGAGCAGTTCTTC. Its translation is CASSLEGYSYNEQFF.

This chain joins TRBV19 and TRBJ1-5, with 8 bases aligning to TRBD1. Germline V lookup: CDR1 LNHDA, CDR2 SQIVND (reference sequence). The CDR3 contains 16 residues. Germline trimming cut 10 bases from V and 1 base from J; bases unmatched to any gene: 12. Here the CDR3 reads CATQDRGGVSNQPQHF. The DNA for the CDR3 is TGTGCCACTCAAGACAGGGGAGGGGTAAGCAATCAGCCCCAGCATTTT.